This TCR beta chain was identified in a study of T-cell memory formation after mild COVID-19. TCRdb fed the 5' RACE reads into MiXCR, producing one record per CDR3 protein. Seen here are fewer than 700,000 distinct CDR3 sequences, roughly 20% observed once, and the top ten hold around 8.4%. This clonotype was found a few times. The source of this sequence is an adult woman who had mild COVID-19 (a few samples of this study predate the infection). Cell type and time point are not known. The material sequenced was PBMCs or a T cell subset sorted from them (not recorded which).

CDR3 region: CASSLQVRNTEAFF. CDR3 bases: TGTGCCAGCAGCCTACAGGTTCGCAACACTGAAGCTTTCTTT. This chain links TRBV11-2 with TRBJ1-1; D may be TRBD1 (5 bases). CDR1 SGHAT and CDR2 FQNNGV come from the germline V gene. This CDR3 is built from 14 residues. Trimming pared 5 bases from V and 2 bases from J, leaving 12 bases between.